Included here is one TCR beta chain sequence, with context. Its antigen is not identified. This entry is derived from a study of shared clonotypes between healthy human individuals. Findings of the study overall: The low donor count limited represented genetic and exposure-history diversity. Naive subsets usually exceeded memory subsets in estimated richness.

The protocol was immunoSEQ multiplex PCR, while the TCRdb copy is restricted to in-frame clones and leaves out a portion. The sample holds about 2,100,000 clones, around 93% seen once. V dropped 2 bases and J dropped 1 base, with 14 bases sitting between them. The CDR3 totals 16 residues. Germline loops: CDR1 SNHLY, CDR2 FYNNEI. Terminally differentiated effector memory CD45RA+ cells were excluded from the naive CD8 cells, which were CD45RO-negative and positively selected for CCR7. The sequence was obtained from a man aged 18 to 35 in good health. Some clones in this sample may be carry-over from other donors' samples. V is TRBV2 and J is TRBJ1-1; D is undetermined. What was sequenced was naive CD8+ T cells from PBMCs. CDR3 sequence: CASSEYPTTKNTEAFF. CDR3 sequence (DNA): TGTGCCAGCAGTGAATATCCAACGACCAAGAACACTGAAGCTTTCTTT.